These 22 T cell receptor beta chains share one sample of origin, sequenced in a study of CD8+CD57+ T cells in acquired aplastic anemia. TCR beta VDJ combinations and CDR3 sequences were profiled from genomic DNA. TCRdb reprocessed the reads via MiXCR and lists one record per CDR3 protein. The sample comprises about 420,000 distinct CDR3 sequences, about two thirds of which are singletons, and 3.5% to 4.5% rests with the top ten. Sequencing input: sorted CD4+, CD8+, or CD8+CD57+ T cells (not recorded which) from PBMCs. These receptors were taken from a human donor in good health, serving as a control.

The chain joins TRBV19 to TRBJ1-2; D may be TRBD1 (5 bases). Per germline, CDR1 LNHDA and CDR2 SQIVND (reference sequence). The ends were cut back, 4 bases at V and 8 bases at J, with 17 bases in the middle. This CDR3 comprises 14 residues. As DNA, the CDR3 is TGTGCCAGTAGTACTTCCGGGACCCCCGAGGGCTACACCTTC. As protein: CASSTSGTPEGYTF.

Regarding this clonotype: The junction shows a germline mismatch at one end, possibly a read error. The rearrangement joins TRBV7-2 to TRBJ2-3; TRBD1 matches at 10 bases. Looked up from germline, CDR1 is SGHTA and CDR2 is FQGNSA. The CDR3 covers 14 residues. As DNA, the CDR3 is TGTGCCAGCAGCCTGGACAGGGGGGATCATCAGTATGATTTT. As protein: CASSLDRGDHQYDF.

This clonotype was found many times. The V and J genes are TRBV29-1 and TRBJ2-2, with D possibly being TRBD1 or TRBD2 (6 bases each). The length of the CDR3 is 12 residues. V was cut by 4 bases and J by 7 bases, with 10 bases left in between. Germline lookup yields CDR1 SQVTM and CDR2 ANQGSEA. This CDR3 reads CSVGGAGGELFF. The CDR3 coding sequence is TGCAGCGTTGGGGGGGCCGGCGGGGAGCTGTTTTTT.

Of note for this clonotype: The CDR3 does not end in the conserved phenylalanine or tryptophan, so this is likely a read error. It is unclear where the CDR3 begins or ends on the DNA, so no DNA is shown, and the CDR3 is as TCRdb lists it. V is TRBV7-8 and J is TRBJ2-5; TRBD1 was called by the table and not checked on the DNA. Germline values: CDR1 SGHVS, CDR2 FQNEAQ. The CDR3 is 13 amino acids in total, end residues counted. The CDR3: CASSVRDTGPYDQ.

This clonotype was detected many times. The chain uses TRBV3-1 and TRBJ2-2; D not resolved. The CDR3 is 13 amino acids. CDR1 and CDR2 from the germline V gene are LGHDT and YNNKEL (reference sequence). Between the trimmed V and J ends, which lost 1 base and 5 bases, there was a span of 5 bases. CDR3 amino acids: CASSQAGTGELFF. CDR3 nucleotides: TGTGCCAGCAGCCAAGCAGGTACCGGGGAGCTGTTTTTT.

V is TRBV24-1 and J is TRBJ2-3; possibly TRBD1 or TRBD2 for D (5 bases each). Germline values: CDR1 KGHDR, CDR2 SFDVKD. CDR3 length: 16 residues. The V gene lost 1 base and the J gene lost 0 bases, with 10 bases spanning the gap. This CDR3 is CATSDFGTESTDTQYF. DNA of the CDR3: TGTGCCACCAGTGATTTTGGGACGGAAAGCACAGATACGCAGTATTTT.

This clonotype has at least ten counts. The V gene is TRBV6-2 or TRBV6-3, the J gene TRBJ1-1; D is unclear. V was cut by 5 bases and J by 0 bases, with 10 bases left in between. Germline V gives CDR1 MNHEY, CDR2 SVGEGT. The CDR3 has 14 residues. The CDR3 bases are TGTGCCAGCAGTGCAAGGGAACTGAACACTGAAGCTTTCTTT. Residues: CASSARELNTEAFF.

On this clonotype: The junction departs from germline at one end; a sequencing error may be responsible. The chain is built from TRBV9 and TRBJ1-2; no clear D. Germline CDR1 and CDR2: SGDLS and YYNGEE. There are 14 residues in the CDR3. The CDR3 here is CASSRDGVNTEASF. The CDR3 DNA follows: TGTGCCAGCAGCAGGGATGGCGTGAACACTGAAGCTTCCTTC.

The chain carries TRBV7-8 and TRBJ2-3; possible D gene TRBD2, 6 bases. Germline V CDR1 and CDR2: SGHVS, FQNEAQ. The CDR3 is 13 residues long. V gave up 5 bases and J gave up 5 bases, with 11 bases separating them. CDR3 sequence reads: CASSALGGDTQYF. The CDR3 bases are TGTGCCAGCAGCGCCCTGGGGGGAGATACGCAGTATTTT.

This clonotype was found once. The chain carries TRBV9 and TRBJ1-6; D remains ambiguous. CDR3 length equals 14 residues. CDR1 SGDLS and CDR2 YYNGEE come from the germline V gene. The germline V and J ends were trimmed by 6 bases and 18 bases, with 25 bases remaining between them. This chain's CDR3 is CASTVAPEAETHHF. The CDR3 DNA reads as TGTGCCAGCACGGTAGCTCCAGAAGCGGAAACCCACCACTTT.

This clonotype came up many times. The gene calls are TRBV6-2 or TRBV6-3 and TRBJ1-3; D gene ambiguous. The V end was cut by 4 bases, the J end by 1 base, with 8 bases between. Germline CDR1 and CDR2: MNHEY and SVGEGT. This CDR3 region has 14 residues. The CDR3 spells CASSSPPSGNTIYF. In nucleotides, the CDR3 is TGTGCCAGCAGTTCCCCTCCGTCTGGAAACACCATATATTTT.

On this clonotype itself: Lacking the conserved final phenylalanine or tryptophan, this CDR3 likely reflects a read error. V and J are TRBV7-4 and TRBJ2-1, with TRBD1 identical over 8 bases. Germline values: CDR1 SGHVT, CDR2 SQSDAQ. The V segment lost 6 bases and the J segment 7 bases; nucleotides outside the gene matches: 14. The CDR3 contains 16 residues. CDR3 region: CASSLNNRGATNEQFS. CDR3 DNA sequence: TGTGCCAGCAGTTTAAATAACAGGGGGGCCACGAATGAGCAGTTCTCC.

This clonotype occurred once. The junction and the germline gene differ at one end; a read error may be behind it. The J gene is TRBJ2-7, the V gene TRBV7-3; no clear D. CDR1 SGHTA and CDR2 FQGTGA come from the germline V gene. This CDR3 region has 15 residues. The CDR3 coding sequence is TGCGCCAGCAGCCAAGTCTTGGGGTCCCGGAACGAGCAGTACTTC. Amino acid sequence: CASSQVLGSRNEQYF.

The chain recombines TRBV20-1 with TRBJ1-6; 9 nucleotides match TRBD1. Unmatched junction bases numbered 7, after V lost 6 bases and J lost 7 bases. Germline CDR1 reads DFQATT; CDR2 reads SNEGSKA (reference sequence). The CDR3 consists of 14 residues. CDR3 in DNA: TGCAGTGCCACCCGAGGACAGGGGAATTCACCCCTCCACTTT. Protein product: CSATRGQGNSPLHF.

A remark on this clonotype: This may come from a read error, since a much larger clone is one base off. The CDR3 loop reads CTSSSGTSGGAGWNEQFF. The CDR3 DNA reads as TGTACCAGCAGCTCCGGGACTAGCGGGGGGGCGGGGTGGAATGAGCAGTTCTTC. V and J are TRBV5-4 and TRBJ2-1; 16 bases are a match to TRBD2. This CDR3 comprises 18 residues. Per the germline V gene, CDR1 is SGHNT and CDR2 is YYREEE (reference sequence).

This rearrangement joins TRBV4-3 to TRBJ2-7, with 8 bases aligning to TRBD2. The V and J ends lost 4 bases and 3 bases, in that order; junction bases with no gene match: 8. The germline V gene has CDR1 LGHNA and CDR2 YSLEER. The CDR3 consists of 15 residues. The DNA of the CDR3 is TGCGCCAGCAGCCTCCGGACTAGCAGAGTCTACGAGCAGTACTTC. This translates into CASSLRTSRVYEQYF.

CDR3: CASSEYSGRQDYGYTF. The CDR3 DNA reads as TGTGCCAGCAGTGAATATTCGGGGAGACAGGACTATGGCTACACCTTC. The gene calls are TRBV25-1 and TRBJ1-2; tentatively, D is TRBD1 (6 bases). The length of the CDR3 is 16 residues. The V and J ends lost 0 bases and 3 bases respectively, with 14 bases between them. Germline values: CDR1 MGHDK, CDR2 SYGVNS.

V gene TRBV9 combines with J gene TRBJ2-2, with D uncertain. This CDR3 region has 17 residues. Germline assignment: CDR1 SGDLS and CDR2 YYNGEE. V lost 5 bases to trimming and J lost 8 bases, with 25 bases between them. The CDR3 sequence: CASSQGPGDQAPGELFF. The CDR3 region has the DNA TGTGCCAGCAGTCAAGGTCCCGGAGATCAAGCCCCAGGGGAGCTGTTTTTT.

With regard to this clonotype: One junction end disagrees with the germline gene, perhaps due to a read error. V and J are TRBV7-8 and TRBJ2-7; D tentatively fits TRBD1 or TRBD2 (5 bases each). Germline CDR1 SGHVS, CDR2 FQNEAQ. The CDR3 contains 14 residues. This CDR3 is CASSRGVLDYEQYF. CDR3 nucleotides: TGCGCCAGCAGCCGGGGCGTTCTCGACTACGAGCAGTACTTC. The full variable domain, in which reference TRBV7-8 and TRBJ2-7 provide the parts outside the CDR3, is GAGVSQSPRYKVAKRGQDVALRCDPISGHVSLFWYQQALGQGPEFLTYFQNEAQLDKSGLPSDRFFAERPEGSVSTLKIQRTQQEDSAVYLCASSRGVLDYEQYFGPGTRLTVT.

The rearrangement uses TRBV7-3 and TRBJ1-3; a weak D match, TRBD1 (5 bases). V was clipped by 5 bases and J by 2 bases, with 16 bases between them. Germline V gene lookup returns CDR1 SGHTA and CDR2 FQGTGA. The CDR3 contains 16 residues. This chain's CDR3 is CASSPGGTGAGNTIYF. CDR3 DNA sequence: TGTGCCAGCAGCCCTGGCGGCACGGGGGCTGGAAACACCATATATTTT.

This clonotype came up many times. V gene TRBV7-3 combines with J gene TRBJ2-1; 11 nucleotides line up with TRBD2. With V trimmed by 5 bases and J by 4 bases, 4 bases remained unmatched. Germline CDR1 reads SGHTA; CDR2 reads FQGTGA. The CDR3 covers 15 residues. The CDR3 is CASSQSSGGYNEQFF. CDR3 DNA: TGTGCCAGCAGCCAATCTAGCGGGGGGTACAATGAGCAGTTCTTC.

This clonotype was seen many times. This chain uses TRBV10-3 with TRBJ1-2, with D possibly being TRBD1 (6 bases). From germline, CDR1 is ENHRY and CDR2 SYGVKD. The V end was cut by 6 bases, the J end by 8 bases, with 13 bases between. The CDR3 runs to 12 residues. The CDR3 bases are TGTGCCATCAGGAAGGGGGGCGACGGCTACACCTTC. Residues: CAIRKGGDGYTF.